This T cell receptor (beta chain) was documented in a study of CD8 T cells in Susac syndrome. Notes on the study in general: None of the CD4+ T cell repertoires in Susac syndrome showed clonal expansion.

It was with random hexamers that roughly 0.45 to 1 ug RNA was reverse transcribed. TCRdb redid the calling of the immunoSEQ multiplex PCR reads with MiXCR, one entry per CDR3 protein. The sample holds roughly 190,000 distinct CDR3 sequences, 95% seen once. This clonotype was detected only once. Its antigen is not known. The sample consisted of CD4+ T cells from PBMCs. This receptor was identified in a human donor with Susac syndrome.

CDR3 sequence reads: CATSDSRSGNTGELFF. CDR3 bases: TGTGCCACCAGTGATTCCAGGTCGGGGAACACCGGGGAGCTGTTTTTT. J is TRBJ2-2 and V is TRBV24-1; no reliable D call. CDR1 and CDR2 from the germline V gene are KGHDR and SFDVKD. This CDR3 contains 16 residues. V lost 2 bases and J 1 base, leaving 10 bases between the germline ends.